This T cell receptor (beta chain) was captured in a study of Graves' ophthalmopathy and Graves' hyperthyroidism. General observations from the study: Ophthalmopathy progression was predicted with 70.59% sensitivity and approximately 72% specificity. Blood shared most expanded thyroid clonotypes above 0.001 frequency.

RNA transcripts were the source from which TCR beta CDR3 regions were amplified. Second-round multiplex PCR followed a first-round RT-PCR using HTBI primers. TCRdb re-derived calls from the multiplex PCR reads in MiXCR, one entry per CDR3 protein. Of about 58,000 distinct CDR3 sequences listed, less than 55% are singletons. In germline, CDR1 is SGHAT, CDR2 FQNNGV. V was shortened by 3 bases and J by 1 base, with 6 bases between the two germline ends. The CDR3 totals 13 residues. All donors with ophthalmopathy were recorded as having moderate-to-severe activity, CAS ≥3, NOSPECS ≥4 and a duration under 3 months. About this clonotype itself: The antigen is unknown.

This clonotype originated in an adult woman with Graves' ophthalmopathy. The chain is built from TRBV11-2 and TRBJ1-1; D call uncertain. The sequenced sample was peripheral blood. The CDR3 DNA reads TGTGCCAGCAGCTTGGAGGGGAACACTGAAGCTTTCTTT. Its protein product is CASSLEGNTEAFF. Using reference TRBV11-2 and TRBJ1-1 for the parts outside the CDR3, the full variable domain is EAGVAQSPRYKIIEKRQSVAFWCNPISGHATLYWYQQILGQGPKLLIQFQNNGVVDDSQLPKDRFSAERLKGVDSTLKIQPAKLEDSAVYLCASSLEGNTEAFFGQGTRLTVV.